The 14 T cell receptor beta chains presented below share a single source sample, sequenced in a study of T-cell memory formation after mild COVID-19 (TCRdb year 2021). The library was prepared using 5' RACE. The run used an Illumina NovaSeq 6000. TCRdb took the public reads, trimmed them with fastp at Q25, ran MiXCR for clone calling and kept in-frame beta chains. Rows are combined by CDR3 protein, so each entry shows the most common genes and DNA. Here the sample has a few hundred thousand distinct CDR3 sequences; 13% to 15% occur a single time. The top ten constitute roughly 21% of the sample. Sequenced sample: PBMCs or a T cell subset sorted from them (not recorded which). The receptor source for this set is a man younger than 35 who had mild COVID-19 (a few samples of this study predate the infection). The sample titles of this study are shuffled in the database, so cell type and time point are left out; the donor was told from shared clones.

The genes are TRBV9 and TRBJ1-1; D is undetermined. Trimming cost V 0 bases and J 0 bases, with 9 bases left between them. The CDR3 has 15 residues. CDR1 and CDR2 (germline): SGDLS, YYNGEE. The CDR3 DNA is TGTGCCAGCAGCGTAGAGGCAGCCCTGAACACTGAAGCTTTCTTT. Translated: CASSVEAALNTEAFF.

This clonotype came up many times. The chain combines TRBV4-3 with TRBJ1-3; D is unclear. The CDR3 extends over 22 amino acids. From germline, CDR1 is LGHNA and CDR2 YSLEER. Trimming removed 0 bases at V and 0 bases at J, with 27 bases between. CDR3 coding DNA: TGCGCCAGCAGCCAAGATCCGAGAAATAGAGGACGGACCCTAGACTCTGGAAACACCATATATTTT. Encoded protein: CASSQDPRNRGRTLDSGNTIYF.

The CDR3 sequence is CASGGKAPCNSPLHF. The CDR3 DNA reads as TGTGCCTCGGGGGGGAAAGCCCCCTGTAATTCACCCCTCCACTTT. This rearrangement joins TRBV27 to TRBJ1-6; a weak D match, TRBD1 (5 bases). CDR1 and CDR2 (germline): MNHEY, SMNVEV (reference sequence). V lost 11 bases, J lost 6 bases, and 20 bases lay in between. The CDR3 is made up of 15 amino acids.

This clonotype occurred many times. The V gene is TRBV7-2, the J gene TRBJ1-2, with D unclear. V dropped 1 base and J dropped 3 bases, with 6 bases sitting between them. Germline assignment: CDR1 SGHTA and CDR2 FQGNSA. This CDR3 spans 13 amino acids. The CDR3 loop is CASSLGLDYGYTF. The CDR3 DNA reads as TGTGCCAGCAGCTTAGGGTTGGACTATGGCTACACCTTC.

This clonotype was counted between two and nine times. This chain connects TRBV20-1 to TRBJ2-7; 10 nucleotides align to TRBD1. CDR3 size: 13 residues. Per the germline V gene, CDR1 is DFQATT and CDR2 is SNEGSKA (reference sequence). With V trimmed by 4 bases and J by 3 bases, 3 bases remained unmatched. The CDR3 DNA follows: TGCAGTGCTAAGGGACAGGGGATCTACGAGCAGTACGTC. Translation gives CSAKGQGIYEQYV.

This clonotype has a count of ten or more. The V call is TRBV12-3 or TRBV12-4, the J call TRBJ2-3; 9 nucleotides match TRBD2. With V trimmed by 2 bases and J by 6 bases, 9 bases remained unmatched. The CDR3 is made up of 16 amino acids. The CDR3 sequence is CASSLLSGGGADTQYF. In DNA form, the CDR3 reads TGTGCCAGCAGTTTACTTAGCGGGGGAGGAGCGGATACGCAGTATTTT.

The chain carries TRBV9 and TRBJ1-1; no clear D gene. This CDR3 has 13 amino acids. Germline CDR1 and CDR2: SGDLS and YYNGEE. V lost 6 bases and J lost 5, with 14 bases in between. In nucleotides, the CDR3 is TGTGCCAGCAACACGGTGATGGGGACTGAAGCTTTCTTT. This encodes CASNTVMGTEAFF.

This clonotype has only a few counts. This rearrangement joins TRBV4-1 to TRBJ1-5; D is unresolved. CDR3 length: 16 amino acids. The germline V gene encodes CDR1 MGHRA and CDR2 YSYEKL. V was clipped by 4 bases and J by 3 bases, with 16 bases between them. CDR3 coding DNA: TGCGCCAGCAGCCCCCGGGGAGGGATGAACAATCAGCCCCAGCATTTT. Encoded protein: CASSPRGGMNNQPQHF.

This clonotype came up a few times. V and J are TRBV5-1 and TRBJ2-3; D is perhaps TRBD1 (5 bases). V lost 4 bases to trimming and J lost 1 base, with 16 bases between them. CDR1 SGHRS and CDR2 YFSETQ come from the germline V gene. CDR3 length: 16 amino acids. Written as DNA, the CDR3 is TGCGCCAGCAGCACCTCGACAGCCTTCGGCACAGATACGCAGTATTTT. Its translation is CASSTSTAFGTDTQYF.

This clonotype was recorded many times. This chain uses TRBV5-1 with TRBJ2-5; 10 positions agree with TRBD2. This CDR3 contains 17 residues. V was clipped by 0 bases and J by 4 bases; unmatched bases: 9. Germline values: CDR1 SGHRS, CDR2 YFSETQ. For the CDR3, the DNA is TGCGCCAGCAGCTTGGGCTCTGGCGCTAGCGGGGGAGAGACCCAGTACTTC. This codes for CASSLGSGASGGETQYF.

This clonotype appeared a few times. The junction does not match germline at one end; this may be a read error. This sequence joins TRBV7-7 and TRBJ2-3; maybe TRBD1 (6 bases). The CDR3 covers 18 residues. CDR1 is SSHAT and CDR2 is FNYEAQ in the germline V gene (reference sequence). CDR3 protein: CASSLEGIGRGGTDTQYF. DNA of the CDR3: TGTGCTAGCAGCTTAGAGGGTATTGGCAGGGGAGGCACAGATACGCAGTATTTT.

The sample holds a few counts of this clonotype. The chain is built from TRBV4-2 and TRBJ2-3, with 7 nucleotides matching TRBD2. Germline V lookup: CDR1 LGHNA, CDR2 YNFKEQ. The junction had 6 bases not matched to a gene; V was cut back by 0 bases and J by 3 bases. The CDR3 loop spans 16 amino acids. The CDR3 protein is CASSQDKTGGTDTQYF. The DNA of the CDR3 is TGTGCCAGCAGCCAAGATAAAACCGGGGGGACAGATACGCAGTATTTT.

V gene TRBV30 combines with J gene TRBJ2-4; tentatively, D is TRBD1 (5 bases). Trimming removed 4 bases at V and 5 bases at J, with 12 bases between. Per germline, CDR1 GTSNPN and CDR2 SVGIG (reference sequence). This CDR3 comprises 13 residues. The CDR3 coding sequence is TGTGCCTGGAAGGGGCGGTCAGAAAACATTCAGTACTTC. The encoded protein is CAWKGRSENIQYF.

This clonotype was found a few times. The V call is TRBV21-1, the J call TRBJ2-7; the table's D call of TRBD1 was not tested on the DNA. TRBV21-1 is assigned pseudogene status. The CDR3 has 14 amino acids. CDR3 residues: CASSTRTVGYEQYF. Here the CDR3 DNA reads TGTGCCAGCAGCACCAGGACAGTCGGCTACGAGCAGTACTTC.